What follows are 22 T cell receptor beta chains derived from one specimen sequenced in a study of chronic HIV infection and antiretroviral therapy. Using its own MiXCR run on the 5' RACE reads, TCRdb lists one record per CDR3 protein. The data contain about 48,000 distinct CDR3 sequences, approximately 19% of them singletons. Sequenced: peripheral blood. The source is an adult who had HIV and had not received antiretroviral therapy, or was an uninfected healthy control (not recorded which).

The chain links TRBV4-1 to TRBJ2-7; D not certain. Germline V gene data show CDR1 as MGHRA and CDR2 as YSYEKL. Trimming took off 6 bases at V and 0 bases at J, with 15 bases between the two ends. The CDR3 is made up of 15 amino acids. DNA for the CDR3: TGCGCCAGCAGTCTGATTAAAGGGCCCTCCTACGAGCAGTACTTC. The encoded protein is CASSLIKGPSYEQYF.

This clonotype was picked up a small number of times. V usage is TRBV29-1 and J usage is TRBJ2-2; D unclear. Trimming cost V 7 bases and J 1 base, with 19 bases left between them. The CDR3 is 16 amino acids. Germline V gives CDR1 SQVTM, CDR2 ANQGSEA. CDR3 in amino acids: CSARHTGSLNTGELFF. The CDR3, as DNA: TGCAGCGCCCGCCATACTGGCAGCCTGAACACCGGGGAGCTGTTTTTT.

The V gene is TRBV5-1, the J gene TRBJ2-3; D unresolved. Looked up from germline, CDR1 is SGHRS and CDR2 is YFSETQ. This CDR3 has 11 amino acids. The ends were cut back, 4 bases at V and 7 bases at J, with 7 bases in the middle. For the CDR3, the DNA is TGCGCCAGCAGCATCGATTATACGCAGTATTTT. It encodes CASSIDYTQYF.

The CDR3: CASSQDGPEQYF. The CDR3 nucleotides read TGCGCCAGCAGCCAAGATGGGCCCGAGCAGTACTTC. The chain uses TRBV4-1 and TRBJ2-7; D is undetermined. Per germline, CDR1 MGHRA and CDR2 YSYEKL. V lost 0 bases and J lost 6, with 6 bases in between. This CDR3 has 12 residues.

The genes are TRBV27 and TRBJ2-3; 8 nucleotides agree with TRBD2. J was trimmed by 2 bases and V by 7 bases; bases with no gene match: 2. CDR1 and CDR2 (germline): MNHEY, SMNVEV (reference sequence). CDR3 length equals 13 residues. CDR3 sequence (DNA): TGTGCCAGCAATAGCGGGATCACAGATACGCAGTATTTT. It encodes CASNSGITDTQYF.

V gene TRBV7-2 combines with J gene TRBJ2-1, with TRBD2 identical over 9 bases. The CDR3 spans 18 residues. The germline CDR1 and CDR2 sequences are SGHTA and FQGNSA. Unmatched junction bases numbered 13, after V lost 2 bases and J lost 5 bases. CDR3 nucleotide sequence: TGTGCCAGCAGCTTACGCCACCCTGGGGCTAGCGGGAACAATGAGCAGTTCTTC. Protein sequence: CASSLRHPGASGNNEQFF.

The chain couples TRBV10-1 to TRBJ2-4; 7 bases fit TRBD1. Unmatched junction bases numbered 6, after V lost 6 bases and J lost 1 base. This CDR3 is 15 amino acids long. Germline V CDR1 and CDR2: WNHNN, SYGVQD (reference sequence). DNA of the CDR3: TGCGCCAGCAGCCCAGGGGGTACGGCCAAAAACATTCAGTACTTC. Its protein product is CASSPGGTAKNIQYF.

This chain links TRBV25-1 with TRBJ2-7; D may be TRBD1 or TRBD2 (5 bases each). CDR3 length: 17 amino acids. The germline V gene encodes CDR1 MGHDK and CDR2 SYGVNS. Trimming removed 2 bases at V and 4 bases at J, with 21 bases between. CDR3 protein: CASSEEPWRGAPYEQYF. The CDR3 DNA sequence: TGTGCCAGCAGTGAAGAACCCTGGCGAGGGGCTCCTTACGAGCAGTACTTC.

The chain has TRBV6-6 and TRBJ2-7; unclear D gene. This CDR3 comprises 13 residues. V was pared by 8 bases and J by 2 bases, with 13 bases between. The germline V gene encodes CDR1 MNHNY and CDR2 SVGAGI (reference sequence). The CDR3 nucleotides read TGTGCCAGCTCCGACTCGACCCCCTACGAGCAGTACTTC. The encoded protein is CASSDSTPYEQYF.

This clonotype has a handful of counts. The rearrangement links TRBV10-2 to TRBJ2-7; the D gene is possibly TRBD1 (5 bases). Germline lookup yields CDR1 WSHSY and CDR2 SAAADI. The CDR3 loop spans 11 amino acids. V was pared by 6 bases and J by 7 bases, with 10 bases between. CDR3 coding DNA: TGCGCCAGCAGCACAGGCGGTGAGCAGTACTTC. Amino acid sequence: CASSTGGEQYF.

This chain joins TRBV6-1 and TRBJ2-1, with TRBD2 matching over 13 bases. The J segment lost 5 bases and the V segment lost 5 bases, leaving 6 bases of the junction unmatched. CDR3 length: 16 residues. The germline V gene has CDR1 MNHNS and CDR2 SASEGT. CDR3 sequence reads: CASSPGGLAGHNEQFF. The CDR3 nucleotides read TGTGCCAGCAGTCCCGGGGGACTAGCGGGACACAATGAGCAGTTCTTC.

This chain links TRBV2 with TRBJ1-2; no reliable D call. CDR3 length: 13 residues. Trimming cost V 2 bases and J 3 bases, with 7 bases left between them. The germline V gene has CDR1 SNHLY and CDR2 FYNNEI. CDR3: CASSEIVYYGYTF. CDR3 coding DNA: TGTGCCAGCAGTGAAATTGTCTACTATGGCTACACCTTC.

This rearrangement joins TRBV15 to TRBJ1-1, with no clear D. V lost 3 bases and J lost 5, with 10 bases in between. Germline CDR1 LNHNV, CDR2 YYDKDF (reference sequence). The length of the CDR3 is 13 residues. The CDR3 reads CATSRYRATEAFF. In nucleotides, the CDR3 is TGTGCCACCAGCAGGTATCGGGCGACTGAAGCTTTCTTT.

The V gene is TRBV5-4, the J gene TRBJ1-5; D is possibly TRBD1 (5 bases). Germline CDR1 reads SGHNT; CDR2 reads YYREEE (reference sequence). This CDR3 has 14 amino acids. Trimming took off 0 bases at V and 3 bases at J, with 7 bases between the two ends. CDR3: CASSLAGANQPQHF. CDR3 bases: TGTGCCAGCAGCTTGGCCGGGGCCAATCAGCCCCAGCATTTT.

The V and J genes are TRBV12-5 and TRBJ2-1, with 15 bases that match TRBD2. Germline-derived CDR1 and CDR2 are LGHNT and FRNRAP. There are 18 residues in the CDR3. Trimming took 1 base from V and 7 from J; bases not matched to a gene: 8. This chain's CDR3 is CASGLAGTSGRLLNEQFF. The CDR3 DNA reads TGTGCTAGTGGTTTGGCCGGGACTAGCGGGAGGCTATTGAATGAGCAGTTCTTC.

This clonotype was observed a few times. CDR3 sequence reads: CASTDSGSKTQYF. CDR3 bases: TGTGCCAGCACTGATTCGGGGAGTAAGACCCAGTACTTC. The chain combines TRBV27 with TRBJ2-5, with a possible D match to TRBD2 (5 bases). The CDR3 runs 13 residues. V was shortened by 7 bases and J by 6 bases, with 15 bases between the two germline ends. Germline V gives CDR1 MNHEY, CDR2 SMNVEV (reference sequence).

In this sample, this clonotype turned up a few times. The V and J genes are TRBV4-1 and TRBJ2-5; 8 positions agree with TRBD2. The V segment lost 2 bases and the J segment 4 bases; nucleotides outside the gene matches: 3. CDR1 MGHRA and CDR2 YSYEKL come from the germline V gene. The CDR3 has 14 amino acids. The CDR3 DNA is TGCGCCAGCAGCCAATTTCTAGCGGGAGAGACCCAGTACTTC. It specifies CASSQFLAGETQYF.

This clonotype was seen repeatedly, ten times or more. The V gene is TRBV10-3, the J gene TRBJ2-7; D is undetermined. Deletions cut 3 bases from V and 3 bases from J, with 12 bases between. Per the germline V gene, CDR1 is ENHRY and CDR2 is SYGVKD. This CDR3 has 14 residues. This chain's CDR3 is CAISDDLKHYEQYF. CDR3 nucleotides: TGTGCCATCAGTGATGATCTAAAACACTACGAGCAGTACTTC.

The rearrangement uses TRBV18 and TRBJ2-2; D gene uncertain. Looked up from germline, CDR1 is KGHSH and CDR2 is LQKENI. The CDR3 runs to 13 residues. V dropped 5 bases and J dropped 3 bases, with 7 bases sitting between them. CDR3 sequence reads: CASSSVDTGELFF. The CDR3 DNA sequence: TGTGCCAGCTCATCGGTGGACACCGGGGAGCTGTTTTTT. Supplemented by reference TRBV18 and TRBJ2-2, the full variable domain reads NAGVMQNPRHLVRRRGQEARLRCSPMKGHSHVYWYRQLPEEGLKFMVYLQKENIIDESGMPKERFSAEFPKEGPSILRIQQVVRGDSAAYFCASSSVDTGELFFGEGSRLTVL.

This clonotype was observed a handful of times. CDR3 sequence reads: CASSSGTSGRVQFF. CDR3 sequence (DNA): TGCGCCAGCAGCTCCGGGACTAGCGGGAGGGTCCAGTTCTTC. The chain is built from TRBV5-1 and TRBJ2-1; 16 bases match TRBD2. The trim removed 3 bases at V and 13 bases at J, leaving 4 bases unmatched. The CDR3 sequence is 14 residues long. CDR1 is SGHRS, CDR2 YFSETQ, per germline.

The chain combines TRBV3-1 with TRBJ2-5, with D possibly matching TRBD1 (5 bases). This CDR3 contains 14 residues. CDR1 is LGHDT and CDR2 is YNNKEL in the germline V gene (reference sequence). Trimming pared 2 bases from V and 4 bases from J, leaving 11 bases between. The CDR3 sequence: CASSQRAQGETQYF. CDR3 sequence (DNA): TGTGCCAGCAGCCAAAGAGCCCAGGGAGAGACCCAGTACTTC.

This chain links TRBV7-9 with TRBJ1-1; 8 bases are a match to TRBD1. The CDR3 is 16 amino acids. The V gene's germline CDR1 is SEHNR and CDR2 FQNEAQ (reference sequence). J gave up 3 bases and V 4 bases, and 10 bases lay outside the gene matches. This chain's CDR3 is CASSSQTQGAYTEAFF. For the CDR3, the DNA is TGTGCCAGCAGCTCACAAACTCAGGGGGCATACACTGAAGCTTTCTTT.